The 13 T cell receptor beta chains below come from one sample, sequenced in a study of CXCR3-negative and CXCR3-positive naive CD8 T cells. Study conclusions and caveats: In CXCR3-positive naive cells, the TRB CDR3s were more hydrophobic than in CXCR3-negative naive cells.

The libraries of TRB cDNA were constructed through 5' RACE using UMI labels. With the 5' RACE reads reprocessed, TCRdb shows one record per CDR3 protein and no DNA. The listing contains around 63,000 distinct CDR3 sequences. Their antigens remain unidentified. The specimen sequenced was naive CXCR3+ CD8+ T cells from blood. The subset: CD45RO-CCR7+CD27+CD95- naive CD8+ T cells expressing CXCR3 (TNR3+). The receptors here all came from a human donor in good health. Some clones in this sample may be carry-over from other donors' samples.

The chain uses TRBV5-1 and TRBJ1-5; TCRdb's D call of TRBD1 is untestable without DNA. Looked up from germline, CDR1 is SGHRS and CDR2 is YFSETQ. This CDR3 is 15 amino acids long. The CDR3 sequence is CASSFTGSSNQPQHF. The full variable domain, completed using reference TRBV5-1 and TRBJ1-5, is KAGVTQTPRYLIKTRGQQVTLSCSPISGHRSVSWYQQTPGQGLQFLFEYFSETQRNKGNFPGRFSGRQFSNSRSEMNVSTLELGDSALYLCASSFTGSSNQPQHFGDGTRLSIL.

The genes are TRBV6-4 and TRBJ1-5. This CDR3 has 18 amino acids. CDR1 and CDR2 from the germline V gene are MRHNA and SNTAGT. CDR3 protein: CASSDRRAIGRVNQPQHF.

V is TRBV6-5 and J is TRBJ2-3. CDR1 and CDR2 from the germline V gene are MNHEY and SVGAGI. This CDR3 has 14 amino acids. The CDR3 region is CASKEAPSTDTQYF.

V gene TRBV12-3 or TRBV12-4 combines with J gene TRBJ1-6. CDR3 length: 12 amino acids. The CDR3 reads CASSLELPPLHF.

The chain combines TRBV28 with TRBJ2-2. The CDR3 has 15 residues. The germline V gene encodes CDR1 MDHEN and CDR2 SYDVKM. CDR3 region: CASSFYSSNTGELFF.

The gene calls are TRBV4-3 and TRBJ1-2; TCRdb names TRBD1, which stays unverified in the absence of DNA. There are 17 residues in the CDR3. Germline CDR1 is LGHNA and CDR2 is YSLEER. The CDR3 here is CASSQDNSAPGSSGYTF.

The chain uses TRBV30 and TRBJ1-2. Germline V gene sequence: CDR1 GTSNPN, CDR2 SVGIG (reference sequence). The length of the CDR3 is 14 residues. The CDR3 spells CAWSVSGGSYGYTF.

The chain carries TRBV4-3 and TRBJ1-1; without DNA, the TCRdb call of TRBD1 cannot be checked. Germline V gene lookup returns CDR1 LGHNA and CDR2 YSLEER. The CDR3 is 16 residues long. CDR3 amino acids: CASSQYGTGPNAEAFF.

V usage is TRBV12-3 or TRBV12-4 and J usage is TRBJ1-1; TCRdb's D call of TRBD1 is untestable without DNA. The length of the CDR3 is 16 residues. The CDR3 loop is CASSPGQGVLYTEAFF.

V gene TRBV7-9 combines with J gene TRBJ2-3; absent DNA, TCRdb's TRBD2 call cannot be checked. Germline V CDR1 and CDR2: SEHNR, FQNEAQ (reference sequence). The length of the CDR3 is 16 residues. The CDR3 spells CASSSAAGGPLYTQYF.

This clonotype counts as medium-sized by frequency. The chain uses TRBV7-9 and TRBJ2-7; the D gene TCRdb calls, TRBD1, cannot be checked with no DNA. The V gene's germline CDR1 is SEHNR and CDR2 FQNEAQ (reference sequence). The CDR3 covers 14 residues. CDR3 sequence: CASSLVGVFDEQYF.

The chain has TRBV11-2 and TRBJ1-1; TCRdb calls TRBD1, which cannot be checked without DNA. Looked up from germline, CDR1 is SGHAT and CDR2 is FQNNGV. CDR3 length: 15 residues. The CDR3 loop reads CASSEGRGWDTEAFF.

The chain combines TRBV12-3 or TRBV12-4 with TRBJ2-7; the TCRdb call, TRBD2, lacks DNA for checking. This CDR3 is 15 amino acids long. CDR3 loop: CASTSGLLSSYEQYF.